This is a list of T cell receptor beta chains from one sample in a study of shared clonotypes between healthy human individuals. Assay: immunoSEQ multiplex PCR; the TCRdb copy retains only in-frame clones and omits some. The data show 2 million to 2.5 million clones, over 85% seen once. Sequences were obtained from naive CD4+ T cells sorted from blood. The receptors were gathered from a man between 18 and 35 years old in good health. Each CDR3 is given with its conserved first and last residue. The D gene is left open where the match is weak. Part of the rows lack a size; the others show once, few, many or a class for expanded clones.

V	size	J	D	CDR3	DNA
TRBV5-6	NA	TRBJ1-6	NA	CASSLAGRLDSPLHF	TGTGCCAGCAGCTTGGCCGGAAGGTTGGATTCACCCCTCCACTTT
TRBV5-1	NA	TRBJ1-2	TRBD1	CASSLEGASGYTF	TGCGCCAGCAGCTTGGAGGGGGCCTCGGGCTACACCTTC
TRBV6-6	NA	TRBJ2-7	NA	CASSLERYEQYF	TGTGCCAGCAGCTTGGAAAGATACGAGCAGTACTTC
TRBV7-9	NA	TRBJ1-3	NA	CASSFPGNTIYF	TGTGCCAGCAGCTTCCCCGGAAACACCATATATTTT
TRBV4-3	NA	TRBJ2-7	NA	CASSPEEGLYEQYF	TGCGCCAGCAGCCCCGAAGAGGGCCTCTACGAGCAGTACTTC
TRBV6-6	NA	TRBJ2-7	TRBD2	CASSPRTSGSFEQYF	TGTGCCAGCAGTCCCAGGACTAGCGGGAGTTTCGAGCAGTACTTC
TRBV18	NA	TRBJ1-1	NA	CASSLQGSPVNTEAFF	TGTGCCAGCTCACTACAGGGTTCACCGGTGAACACTGAAGCTTTCTTT
TRBV7-2	NA	TRBJ1-3	NA	CASSLAVVSGNTIYF	TGTGCCAGCAGCTTAGCTGTCGTCTCTGGAAACACCATATATTTT
TRBV30	NA	TRBJ2-7	NA	CAWSGSAKSSYEQYF	TGTGCCTGGAGTGGGTCAGCGAAGAGCTCCTACGAGCAGTACTTC
TRBV27	once	TRBJ1-1	TRBD1	CASCPDRGPRNTEAFF	TGTGCCAGCTGCCCGGACAGGGGGCCTCGGAACACTGAAGCTTTCTTT
TRBV6-5	NA	TRBJ1-1	TRBD1	CASSPDRVNTEAFF	TGTGCCAGCAGTCCCGACAGGGTGAACACTGAAGCTTTCTTT
TRBV4-1	NA	TRBJ1-1	NA	CASSQDRGPNTEAFF	TGCGCCAGCAGCCAAGATCGGGGCCCGAACACTGAAGCTTTCTTT
TRBV6-1	NA	TRBJ2-3	TRBD2	CASRKLAGGTDTQYF	TGTGCCAGCAGAAAACTAGCGGGGGGCACAGATACGCAGTATTTT
TRBV11-2	NA	TRBJ2-1	NA	CASSLDSGHYNEQFF	TGTGCCAGCAGCTTAGATTCCGGACACTACAATGAGCAGTTCTTC
TRBV5-4	NA	TRBJ1-1	NA	CASSSGMDTEAFF	TGTGCCAGCAGCTCAGGTATGGACACTGAAGCTTTCTTT
TRBV2	NA	TRBJ1-1	NA	CASSVWGTEAFF	TGTGCCAGCAGTGTTTGGGGCACTGAAGCTTTCTTT
TRBV7-2	once	TRBJ2-7	NA	CASSPYPNPLLYEQYF	TGTGCCAGCAGCCCCTACCCCAACCCCCTTTTGTACGAGCAGTACTTC
TRBV5-1	NA	TRBJ1-1	NA	CASSYRVGTEAFF	TGCGCCAGCAGCTACAGGGTTGGAACTGAAGCTTTCTTT
TRBV7-2	NA	TRBJ2-1	NA	CASSFSTYNEQFF	TGTGCCAGCAGCTTCTCGACCTACAATGAGCAGTTCTTC
TRBV28	once	TRBJ1-6	NA	CASSFSDRKNSPLHF	TGTGCCAGCAGTTTTTCGGACAGAAAAAATTCACCCCTCCACTTT
TRBV7-2	NA	TRBJ1-5	NA	CASSLDSQQPQHF	TGTGCCAGCAGCTTAGACAGTCAGCAGCCCCAGCATTTT
TRBV5-1	NA	TRBJ1-4	TRBD1	CASSLETGGVLFF	TGCGCCAGCAGCTTGGAGACAGGGGGCGTACTGTTTTTT
TRBV10-2	NA	TRBJ2-3	NA	CASSEGITDTQYF	TGCGCCAGCAGTGAGGGAATCACAGATACGCAGTATTTT
TRBV10-3	NA	TRBJ1-1	TRBD1	CAISAYRGEEAFF	TGTGCCATCAGTGCTTACAGGGGCGAAGAAGCTTTCTTT
TRBV10-1	NA	TRBJ2-2	TRBD2	CASSEVAGGPGTGELFF	TGCGCCAGCAGTGAGGTAGCGGGAGGGCCAGGCACCGGGGAGCTGTTTTTT
TRBV2	NA	TRBJ1-2	NA	CASSLGGMNYGYTF	TGTGCCAGCAGCTTAGGGGGGATGAACTATGGCTACACCTTC
TRBV27	NA	TRBJ2-6	NA	CASSLKAVSSGANVLTF	TGTGCCAGCAGTTTAAAAGCGGTGAGCTCTGGGGCCAACGTCCTGACTTTC
TRBV11-2	NA	TRBJ1-2	NA	CASTLLPGGGYTF	TGTGCCAGCACCCTCCTGCCGGGGGGTGGCTACACCTTC
TRBV27	once	TRBJ2-7	TRBD2	CASSLGTSGASSYEQYF	TGTGCCAGCAGTTTGGGGACTAGCGGAGCAAGCTCCTACGAGCAGTACTTC
TRBV4-2	NA	TRBJ2-5	NA	CASSQESHGNGVGETQYF	TGTGCCAGCAGCCAAGAGTCTCATGGAAACGGCGTGGGAGAGACCCAGTACTTC
TRBV6-6	NA	TRBJ1-4	TRBD1	CASSPRTGSEKLFF	TGTGCCAGCAGTCCTAGGACAGGGAGTGAAAAACTGTTTTTT
TRBV5-1	NA	TRBJ2-7	TRBD1	CASSWWDRGREQYF	TGCGCCAGCAGCTGGTGGGACAGGGGGCGCGAGCAGTACTTC
TRBV5-1	once	TRBJ1-4	TRBD1	CASSLTGGTNEKLFF	TGCGCCAGCAGCCTGACAGGGGGAACTAATGAAAAACTGTTTTTT
TRBV7-9	once	TRBJ2-5	TRBD1	CASSLGDRERETQYF	TGTGCCAGCAGCTTAGGAGACAGGGAGAGAGAGACCCAGTACTTC
TRBV28	NA	TRBJ2-7	NA	CASRPGNYEQYF	TGTGCCAGCAGACCCGGGAACTACGAGCAGTACTTC
TRBV5-1	NA	TRBJ1-2	TRBD1	CASSAGTGVNYGYTF	TGCGCCAGCAGCGCCGGGACAGGGGTTAACTATGGCTACACCTTC
TRBV30	NA	TRBJ2-5	TRBD2	CAWSVGLAGAGTQYF	TGTGCCTGGAGTGTGGGCCTAGCGGGAGCTGGGACCCAGTACTTC
TRBV18	NA	TRBJ2-1	NA	CASSALGPDFYNEQFF	TGTGCCAGCTCCGCCTTGGGGCCGGATTTCTACAATGAGCAGTTCTTC
TRBV5-5	NA	TRBJ2-7	NA	CASSRHDVDPYEQYF	TGTGCCAGCAGCCGACACGACGTGGACCCCTACGAGCAGTACTTC
TRBV29-1	NA	TRBJ1-1	NA	CSVGGDYLNTEAFF	TGCAGCGTTGGAGGGGATTATCTGAACACTGAAGCTTTCTTT
TRBV29-1	NA	TRBJ1-3	TRBD1	CSVGTGTDLNTIYF	TGCAGCGTGGGGACAGGGACTGACTTAAACACCATATATTTT
TRBV30	NA	TRBJ1-1	NA	CAWTRAGLGNTEAFF	TGTGCCTGGACCCGAGCCGGGTTAGGGAACACTGAAGCTTTCTTT
TRBV25-1	NA	TRBJ2-7	NA	CASSEFGSASYEQYF	TGTGCCAGCAGTGAATTCGGGAGCGCCTCCTACGAGCAGTACTTC
TRBV5-1	NA	TRBJ1-2	TRBD1	CASSLTGQSNYGYTF	TGCGCCAGCAGCTTGACGGGACAGTCTAACTATGGCTACACCTTC
TRBV11-3	NA	TRBJ1-4	TRBD1	CASSQRVGTGSAANEKLFF	TGTGCCAGCAGCCAGAGGGTAGGGACAGGATCGGCGGCTAATGAAAAACTGTTTTTT
TRBV6-5	NA	TRBJ2-7	NA	CASSSRDTAYEQYF	TGTGCCAGCAGTTCGCGGGACACCGCTTACGAGCAGTACTTC
TRBV6-1	NA	TRBJ1-5	NA	CASSEAADSVSNQPQHF	TGTGCCAGCAGTGAAGCCGCGGACAGCGTTAGCAATCAGCCCCAGCATTTT
TRBV4-1	once	TRBJ2-3	NA	CASSQEAGPTDTQYF	TGCGCCAGCAGCCAAGAGGCGGGGCCCACAGATACGCAGTATTTT